This T cell receptor (beta chain) was sequenced in a study of radiation and T cells in renal cell carcinoma. The data were produced by immunoSEQ multiplex PCR, yet TCRdb's version contains in-frame clones alone and is incomplete. This table has 130,000 to 150,000 clones, 88% appearing once. The time point denotes: baseline pretreatment blood. Stated treatment: 15 Gy SBRT to primary tumor, nephrectomy 4 weeks later. This sample comprised blood, obtained from a patient whose treatment included radiotherapy and nephrectomy. The sequence was obtained from a woman in her 70s with renal cell carcinoma.

CDR3 nucleotide sequence: TGTGCCAGCAGCCTCACAGGGCAGATCACAGATACGCAGTATTTT. Protein product: CASSLTGQITDTQYF. The gene calls are TRBV9 and TRBJ2-3, with D possibly being TRBD1 (6 bases). The CDR3 consists of 15 residues. V lost 4 bases to trimming and J lost 2 bases, with 14 bases between them. The germline V gene has CDR1 SGDLS and CDR2 YYNGEE.